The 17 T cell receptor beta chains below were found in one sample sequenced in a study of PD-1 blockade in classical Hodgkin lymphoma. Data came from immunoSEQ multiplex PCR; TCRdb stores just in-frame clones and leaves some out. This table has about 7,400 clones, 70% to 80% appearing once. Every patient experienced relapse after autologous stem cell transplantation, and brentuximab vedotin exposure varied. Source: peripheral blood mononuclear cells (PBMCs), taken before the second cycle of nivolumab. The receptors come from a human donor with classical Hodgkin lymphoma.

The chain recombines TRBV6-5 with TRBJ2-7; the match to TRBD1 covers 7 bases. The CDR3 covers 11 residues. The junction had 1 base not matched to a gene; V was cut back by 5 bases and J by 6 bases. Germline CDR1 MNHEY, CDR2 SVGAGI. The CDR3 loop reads CASSDRVEQYF. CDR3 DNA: TGTGCCAGCAGTGACAGGGTCGAGCAGTACTTC.

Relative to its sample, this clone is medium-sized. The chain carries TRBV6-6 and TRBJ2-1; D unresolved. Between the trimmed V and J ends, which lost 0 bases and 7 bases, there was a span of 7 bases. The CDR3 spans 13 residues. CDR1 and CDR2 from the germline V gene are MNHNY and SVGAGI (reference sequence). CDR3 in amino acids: CASSYSNVNEQFF. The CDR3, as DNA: TGTGCCAGCAGTTACTCTAATGTAAATGAGCAGTTCTTC.

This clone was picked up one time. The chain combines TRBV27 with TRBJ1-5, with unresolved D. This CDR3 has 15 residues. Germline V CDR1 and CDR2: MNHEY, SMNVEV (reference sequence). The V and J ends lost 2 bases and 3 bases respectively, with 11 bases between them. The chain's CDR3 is CASSLRIWDNQPQHF. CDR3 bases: TGTGCCAGCAGTTTAAGGATTTGGGACAATCAGCCCCAGCATTTT.

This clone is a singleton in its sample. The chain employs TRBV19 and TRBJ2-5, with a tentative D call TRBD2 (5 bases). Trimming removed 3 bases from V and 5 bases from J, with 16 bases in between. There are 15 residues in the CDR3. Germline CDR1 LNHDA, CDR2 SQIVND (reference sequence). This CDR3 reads CASSMAHSRRETQYF. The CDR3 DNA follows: TGTGCCAGTAGTATGGCGCACTCTAGGAGGGAGACCCAGTACTTC.

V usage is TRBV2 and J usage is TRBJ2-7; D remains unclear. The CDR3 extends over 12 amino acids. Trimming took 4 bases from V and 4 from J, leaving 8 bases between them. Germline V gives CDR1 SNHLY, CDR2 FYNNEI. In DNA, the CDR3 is TGTGCCAGCAGTGGGGTAGGGTACGAGCAGTACTTC. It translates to CASSGVGYEQYF.

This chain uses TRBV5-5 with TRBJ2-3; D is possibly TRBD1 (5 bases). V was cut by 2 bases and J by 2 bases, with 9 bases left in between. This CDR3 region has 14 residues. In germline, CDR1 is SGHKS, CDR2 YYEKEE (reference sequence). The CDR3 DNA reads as TGTGCCAGCAGCTTTGCAGGGTTCACAGATACGCAGTATTTT. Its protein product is CASSFAGFTDTQYF. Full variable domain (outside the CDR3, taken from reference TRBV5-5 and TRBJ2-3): DAGVTQSPTHLIKTRGQQVTLRCSPISGHKSVSWYQQVLGQGPQFIFQYYEKEERGRGNFPDRFSARQFPNYSSELNVNALLLGDSALYLCASSFAGFTDTQYFGPGTRLTVL.

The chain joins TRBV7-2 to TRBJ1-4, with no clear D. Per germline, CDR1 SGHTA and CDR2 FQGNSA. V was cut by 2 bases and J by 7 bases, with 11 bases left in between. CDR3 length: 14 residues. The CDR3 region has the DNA TGTGCCAGCAGCTTAAGAGGGATTGGTGAAAAACTGTTTTTT. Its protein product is CASSLRGIGEKLFF.

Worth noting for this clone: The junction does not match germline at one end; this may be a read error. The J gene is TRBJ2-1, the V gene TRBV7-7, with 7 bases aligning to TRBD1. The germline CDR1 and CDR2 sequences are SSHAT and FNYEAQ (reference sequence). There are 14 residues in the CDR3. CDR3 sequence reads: CASSPDREYNEQFF. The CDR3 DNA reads TGTGCTAGCAGCCCCGACAGGGAATACAATGAGCAGTTCTTC.

Here the CDR3 DNA reads TGTGCCAGCAGCTTTTGGGTTGGGGATGAGCAGTTCTTC. Encoded protein: CASSFWVGDEQFF. This chain uses TRBV7-3 with TRBJ2-1; D uncertain. The CDR3 is 13 residues long. The V end was cut by 3 bases, the J end by 8 bases, with 11 bases between. The germline V gene encodes CDR1 SGHTA and CDR2 FQGTGA.

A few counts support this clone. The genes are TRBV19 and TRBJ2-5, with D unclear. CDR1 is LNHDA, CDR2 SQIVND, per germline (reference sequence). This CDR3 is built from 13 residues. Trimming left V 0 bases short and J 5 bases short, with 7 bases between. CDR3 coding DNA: TGTGCCAGTAGTATAGATTGGACGGAGACCCAGTACTTC. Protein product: CASSIDWTETQYF.

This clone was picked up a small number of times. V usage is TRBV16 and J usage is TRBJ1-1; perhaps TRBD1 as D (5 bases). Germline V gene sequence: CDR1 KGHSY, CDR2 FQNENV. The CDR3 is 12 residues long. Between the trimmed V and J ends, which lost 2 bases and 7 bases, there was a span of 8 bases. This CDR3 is CASSQGQDEAFF. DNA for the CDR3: TGTGCCAGCAGCCAAGGACAAGATGAAGCTTTCTTT.

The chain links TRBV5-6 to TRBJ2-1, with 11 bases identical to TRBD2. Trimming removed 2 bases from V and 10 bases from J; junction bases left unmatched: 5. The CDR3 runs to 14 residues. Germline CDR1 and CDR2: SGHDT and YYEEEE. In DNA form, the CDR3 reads TGTGCCAGCAGCTTTCTAGCGGGAGGCCCCGAGCAGTTCTTC. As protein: CASSFLAGGPEQFF.

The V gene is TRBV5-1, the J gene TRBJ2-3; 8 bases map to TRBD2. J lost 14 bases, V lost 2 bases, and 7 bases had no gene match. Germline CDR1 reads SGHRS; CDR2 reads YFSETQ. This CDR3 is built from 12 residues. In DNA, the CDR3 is TGCGCCAGCAGCTTAATAGCGGGAAATTGGTATTTT. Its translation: CASSLIAGNWYF.

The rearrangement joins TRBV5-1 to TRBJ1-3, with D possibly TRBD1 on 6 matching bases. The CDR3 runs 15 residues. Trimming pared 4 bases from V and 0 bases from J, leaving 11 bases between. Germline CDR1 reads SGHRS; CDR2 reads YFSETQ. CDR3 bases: TGCGCCAGCAGCCTGGACAGTCTCTCTGGAAACACCATATATTTT. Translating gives CASSLDSLSGNTIYF.

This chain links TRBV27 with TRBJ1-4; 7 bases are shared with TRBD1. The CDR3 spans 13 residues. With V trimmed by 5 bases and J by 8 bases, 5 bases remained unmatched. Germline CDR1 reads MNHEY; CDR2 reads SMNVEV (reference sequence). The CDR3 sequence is CASSGQGQEKLFF. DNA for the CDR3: TGTGCCAGCAGTGGTCAGGGACAGGAAAAACTGTTTTTT.

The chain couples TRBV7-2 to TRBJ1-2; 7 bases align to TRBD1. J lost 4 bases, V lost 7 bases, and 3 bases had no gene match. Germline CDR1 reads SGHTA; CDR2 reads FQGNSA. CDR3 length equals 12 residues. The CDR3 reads CASTRQGYGYTF. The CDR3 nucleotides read TGTGCCAGCACCCGACAGGGCTATGGCTACACCTTC.

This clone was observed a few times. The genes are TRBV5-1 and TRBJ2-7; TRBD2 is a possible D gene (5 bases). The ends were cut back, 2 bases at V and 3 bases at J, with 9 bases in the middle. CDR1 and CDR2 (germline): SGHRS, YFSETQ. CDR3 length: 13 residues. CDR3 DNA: TGCGCCAGCAGCTTTCCAGGACTCTACGAGCAGTACTTC. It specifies CASSFPGLYEQYF.